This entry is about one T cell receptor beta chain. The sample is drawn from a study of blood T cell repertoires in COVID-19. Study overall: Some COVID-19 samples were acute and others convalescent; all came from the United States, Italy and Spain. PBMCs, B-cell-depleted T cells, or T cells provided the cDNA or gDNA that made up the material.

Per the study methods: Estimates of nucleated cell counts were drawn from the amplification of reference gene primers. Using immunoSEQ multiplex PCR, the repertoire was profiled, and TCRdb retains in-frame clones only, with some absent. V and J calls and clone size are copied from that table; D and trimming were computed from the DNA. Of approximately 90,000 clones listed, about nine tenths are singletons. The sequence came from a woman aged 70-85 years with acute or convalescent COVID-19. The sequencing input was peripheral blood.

Here the CDR3 DNA reads TGTGCCAGCAGTTTAGGTCTAGCGGGAATTCGGTTCTTC. Amino acid sequence: CASSLGLAGIRFF. The rearrangement links TRBV12-3 or TRBV12-4 to TRBJ2-1, with 9 positions matching TRBD2. The junction had 7 bases not matched to a gene; V was cut back by 1 base and J by 15 bases. CDR3 length equals 13 residues.